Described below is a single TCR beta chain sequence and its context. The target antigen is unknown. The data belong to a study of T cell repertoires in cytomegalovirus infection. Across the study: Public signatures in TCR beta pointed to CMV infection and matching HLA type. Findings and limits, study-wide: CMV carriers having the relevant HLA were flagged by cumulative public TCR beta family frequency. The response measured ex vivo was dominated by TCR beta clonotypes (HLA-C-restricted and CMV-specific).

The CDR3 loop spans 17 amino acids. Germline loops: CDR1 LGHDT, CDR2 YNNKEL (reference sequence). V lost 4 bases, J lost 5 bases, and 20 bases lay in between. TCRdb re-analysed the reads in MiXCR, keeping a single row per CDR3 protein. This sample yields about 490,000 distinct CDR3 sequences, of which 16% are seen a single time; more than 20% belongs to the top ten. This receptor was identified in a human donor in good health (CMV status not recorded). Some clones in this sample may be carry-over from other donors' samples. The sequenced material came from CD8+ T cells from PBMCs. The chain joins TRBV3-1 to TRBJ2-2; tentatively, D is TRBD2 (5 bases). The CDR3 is CASSLRSTRTGTGELFF. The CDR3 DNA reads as TGTGCCAGCAGCCTTCGGTCGACCAGGACTGGAACCGGGGAGCTGTTTTTT. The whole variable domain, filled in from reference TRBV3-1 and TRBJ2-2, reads DTAVSQTPKYLVTQMGNDKSIKCEQNLGHDTMYWYKQDSKKFLKIMFSYNNKELIINETVPNRFSPKSPDKAHLNLHINSLELGDSAVYFCASSLRSTRTGTGELFFGEGSRLTVL.